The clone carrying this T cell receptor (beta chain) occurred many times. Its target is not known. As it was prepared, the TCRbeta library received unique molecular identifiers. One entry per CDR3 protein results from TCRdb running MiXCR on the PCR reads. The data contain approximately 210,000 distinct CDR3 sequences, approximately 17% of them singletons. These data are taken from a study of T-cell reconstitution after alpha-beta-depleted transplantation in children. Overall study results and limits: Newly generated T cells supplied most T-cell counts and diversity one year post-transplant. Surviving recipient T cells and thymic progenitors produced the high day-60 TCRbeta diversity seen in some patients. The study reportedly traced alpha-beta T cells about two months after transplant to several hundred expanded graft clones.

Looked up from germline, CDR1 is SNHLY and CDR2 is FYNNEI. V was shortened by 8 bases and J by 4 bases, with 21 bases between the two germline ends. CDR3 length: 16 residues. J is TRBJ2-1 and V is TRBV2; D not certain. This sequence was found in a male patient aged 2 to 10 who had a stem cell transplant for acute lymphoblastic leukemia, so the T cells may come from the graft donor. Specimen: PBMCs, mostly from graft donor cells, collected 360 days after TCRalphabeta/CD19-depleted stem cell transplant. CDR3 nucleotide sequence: TGTGCCAGCGAAAGAAGGAACTACTCAATATACAATGAGCAGTTCTTC. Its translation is CASERRNYSIYNEQFF.